The sequence of this TCR beta chain was determined in a study of human CD8 memory T cell subsets. Study observations and caveats: Stem-like memory T cell repertoires seemed more diverse than precursor exhausted ones by Chao1 estimates.

Germline assignment: CDR1 SEHNR and CDR2 FQNEAQ (reference sequence). This CDR3 is built from 18 residues. It was UMI-labeled 5' RACE by which the TCR beta libraries were made. As handled by the study authors: Per TCR beta library, functional CDR3 beta clonotypes numbered about 2,700 to 20,000. TCRdb reprocessed the 5' RACE reads; each CDR3 protein has one entry and no DNA is given. What appears here as the V and J calls and clone size reflects TCRdb's work, not the paper's. The sample has roughly 5,000 distinct CDR3 sequences, and its top ten clones hold less than 20%. The study classified TPEX cells as CCR7+ PD-1+ TIGIT+ early memory CD8+ T cells bearing exhausted-like traits. As concerns this clonotype: Its antigen is unidentified.

The source of this sequence is a human donor in good health. The V and J genes are TRBV7-9 and TRBJ2-7; TCRdb lists TRBD1, though no DNA is available to test this call. The sample taken for sequencing was CD8+ T cells from PBMCs. The CDR3 loop reads CASSSSNLRVTRSYEQYF.